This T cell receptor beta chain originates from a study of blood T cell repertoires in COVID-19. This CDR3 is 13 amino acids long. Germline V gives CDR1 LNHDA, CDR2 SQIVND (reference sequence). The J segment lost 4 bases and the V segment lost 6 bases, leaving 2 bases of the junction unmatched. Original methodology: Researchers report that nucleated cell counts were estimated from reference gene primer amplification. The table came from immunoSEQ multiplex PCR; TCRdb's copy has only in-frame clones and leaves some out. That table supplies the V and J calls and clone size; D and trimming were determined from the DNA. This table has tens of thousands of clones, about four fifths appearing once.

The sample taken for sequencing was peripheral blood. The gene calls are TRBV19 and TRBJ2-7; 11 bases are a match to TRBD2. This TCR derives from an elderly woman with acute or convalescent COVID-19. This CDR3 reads CASRRTSGYEQYF. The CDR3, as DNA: TGTGCCAGTAGGCGGACTAGCGGGTACGAGCAGTACTTC. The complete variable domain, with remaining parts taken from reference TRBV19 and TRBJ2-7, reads DGGITQSPKYLFRKEGQNVTLSCEQNLNHDAMYWYRQDPGQGLRLIYYSQIVNDFQKGDIAEGYSVSREKKESFPLTVTSAQKNPTAFYLCASRRTSGYEQYFGPGTRLTVT.